The present T cell receptor beta chain was sequenced within a study of CD8 T cells in ankylosing spondylitis (dated by TCRdb to 2016 to 2017). Regarding the research as a whole: The study set out to find disease-linked TCR variants by profiling T cell receptor beta repertoires in ankylosing spondylitis patients and healthy donors. In total, the full study cohort was made up of roughly 100 healthy donors and approximately 27 ankylosing spondylitis patients. Peripheral blood samples were taken, and synovial fluid was additionally collected from ankylosing spondylitis patients. The full study reports these points: Some TCR beta motif variants had previously been reported in synovial fluid and blood of reactive arthritis patients, which suggested common disease-initiation mechanisms. The disease-linked clones were reported as significantly enriched in matched synovial fluid samples from ankylosing spondylitis patients. The disease-linked clones showed a CD8+ phenotype and occurred at relatively low frequencies in peripheral blood. A TCR beta motif made up of several highly homologous amino acid variants appeared to be characteristic of blood from ankylosing spondylitis patients.

This clonotype has a handful of counts. The target of this receptor is not known. The sample holds no much larger clone one base away, and base qualities are not on file. The germline V gene provides CDR1 ENHRY and CDR2 SYGVKD. Trimming at the junction amounts to 11 bases on V and 1 base on J, and the germline ends lie 15 bases apart. The cysteine opens and the phenylalanine closes a CDR3 of 14 amino acids. The CDR3 DNA has 42 bases and is translated from base 1. The run used an Illumina HiSeq 2500. Quantitative 5'-RACE with molecular barcodes was used to prepare TCR beta libraries. For the original study's pipeline: To identify disease-linked TCR variants, a new computational method was used, one built on a probabilistic model of VDJ rearrangement. In-frame beta chains were kept once TCRdb had trimmed the public reads at Q25 with fastp and called clones with MiXCR. Each CDR3 protein gets just one entry, which takes the most common genes and DNA from the rows behind it. TCRdb assigned the V and J calls; the authors' analysis was not used. The sample table contains 800,000 to 900,000 distinct CDR3 sequences; only one count was recorded for about 11% of them. The ten most abundant clones make up about 0.49% of the sample.

The receptor chain draws on TRBV10-3 and TRBJ2-1; the D gene assignment is perhaps TRBD1 or TRBD2, with each matching 6 bases. Sequencing was carried out using blood, either unsorted or a sorted T cell fraction (not recorded which). The origin of this receptor is a male donor with ankylosing spondylitis. The base sequence is TGTGCCGCAAACAGGGCGGGGTCCTACAATGAGCAGTTCTTC. This is translated as CAANRAGSYNEQFF.